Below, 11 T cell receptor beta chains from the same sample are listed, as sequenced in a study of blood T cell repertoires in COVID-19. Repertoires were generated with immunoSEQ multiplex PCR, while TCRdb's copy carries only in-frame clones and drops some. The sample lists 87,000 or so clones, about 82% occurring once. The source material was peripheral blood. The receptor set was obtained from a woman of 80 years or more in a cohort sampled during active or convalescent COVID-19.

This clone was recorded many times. This CDR3 is CASSGDTRNTGELFF. CDR3 nucleotides: TGCGCCAGCAGCGGGGACACTCGGAACACCGGGGAGCTGTTTTTT. The V call is TRBV5-1, the J call TRBJ2-2, with a possible D match to TRBD1 (6 bases). V was clipped by 4 bases and J by 1 base, with 11 bases between them. The CDR3 covers 15 residues. The V gene's germline CDR1 is SGHRS and CDR2 YFSETQ.

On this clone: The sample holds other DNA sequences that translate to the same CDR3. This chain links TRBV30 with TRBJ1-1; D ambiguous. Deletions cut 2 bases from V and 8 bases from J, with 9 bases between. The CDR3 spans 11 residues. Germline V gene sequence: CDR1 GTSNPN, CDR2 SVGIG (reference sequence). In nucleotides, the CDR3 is TGTGCCTGGAGTCCGACACGAGAAGCTTTCTTT. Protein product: CAWSPTREAFF.

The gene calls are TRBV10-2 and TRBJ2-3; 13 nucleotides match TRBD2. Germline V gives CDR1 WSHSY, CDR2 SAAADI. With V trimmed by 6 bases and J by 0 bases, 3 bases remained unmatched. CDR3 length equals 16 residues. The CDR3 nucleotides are TGCGCCAGCAGCGGGACTAGCGGGACTAGCACAGATACGCAGTATTTT. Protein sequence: CASSGTSGTSTDTQYF.

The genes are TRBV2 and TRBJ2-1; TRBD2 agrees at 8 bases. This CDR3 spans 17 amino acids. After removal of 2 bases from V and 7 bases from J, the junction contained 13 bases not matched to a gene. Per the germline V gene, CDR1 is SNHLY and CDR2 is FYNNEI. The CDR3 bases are TGTGCCAGCAGTGAACCCCTCGGGAGGGGGAACGCGAATGAGCAGTTCTTC. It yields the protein CASSEPLGRGNANEQFF.

The CDR3 sequence is CASSRVIRNQPQHF. CDR3 coding DNA: TGTGCCAGTAGTCGGGTGATACGCAATCAGCCCCAGCATTTT. The genes are TRBV19 and TRBJ1-5; D uncertain. CDR1 is LNHDA and CDR2 is SQIVND in the germline V gene (reference sequence). V lost 5 bases and J lost 2, with 10 bases in between. The CDR3 consists of 14 residues. Combining the CDR3 with reference TRBV19 and TRBJ1-5 gives the whole variable domain DGGITQSPKYLFRKEGQNVTLSCEQNLNHDAMYWYRQDPGQGLRLIYYSQIVNDFQKGDIAEGYSVSREKKESFPLTVTSAQKNPTAFYLCASSRVIRNQPQHFGDGTRLSIL.

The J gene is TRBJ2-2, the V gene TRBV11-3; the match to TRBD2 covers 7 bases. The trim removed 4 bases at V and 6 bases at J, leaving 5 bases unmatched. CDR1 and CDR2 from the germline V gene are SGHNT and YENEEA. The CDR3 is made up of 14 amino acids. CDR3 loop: CASSSPRGAGELFF. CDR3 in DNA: TGTGCCAGCAGCTCACCCCGGGGGGCCGGGGAGCTGTTTTTT.

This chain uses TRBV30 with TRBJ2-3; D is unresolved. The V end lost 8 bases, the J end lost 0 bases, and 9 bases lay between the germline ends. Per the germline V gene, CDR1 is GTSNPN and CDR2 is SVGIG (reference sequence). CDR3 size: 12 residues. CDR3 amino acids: CARRQSTDTQYF. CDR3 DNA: TGTGCCCGCCGACAAAGCACAGATACGCAGTATTTT. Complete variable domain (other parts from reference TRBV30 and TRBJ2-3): SQTIHQWPATLVQPVGSPLSLECTVEGTSNPNLYWYRQAAGRGLQLLFYSVGIGQISSEVPQNLSASRPQDRQFILSSKKLLLSDSGFYLCARRQSTDTQYFGPGTRLTVL.

In DNA form, the CDR3 reads TGTGCCAGCAGACATAGCGGGACCTACGAGCAGTACTTC. Its translation: CASRHSGTYEQYF. The chain recombines TRBV11-2 with TRBJ2-7, with 8 positions matching TRBD2. Germline CDR1 and CDR2: SGHAT and FQNNGV. This CDR3 spans 13 amino acids. V lost 6 bases and J lost 2; bases outside the gene matches: 3.

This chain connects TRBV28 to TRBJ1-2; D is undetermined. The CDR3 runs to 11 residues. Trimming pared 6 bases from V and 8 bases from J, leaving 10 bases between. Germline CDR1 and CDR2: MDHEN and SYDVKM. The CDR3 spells CASSVVGGYTF. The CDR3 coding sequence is TGTGCCAGCAGCGTTGTTGGCGGCTACACCTTC.

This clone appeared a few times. In nucleotides, the CDR3 is TGCAGCGTTGCTCCCTACAATGAGCAGTTCTTC. It encodes CSVAPYNEQFF. The V and J genes are TRBV29-1 and TRBJ2-1; D unclear. Germline V gives CDR1 SQVTM, CDR2 ANQGSEA. V lost 4 bases and J lost 2, with 3 bases in between. The CDR3 totals 11 residues.

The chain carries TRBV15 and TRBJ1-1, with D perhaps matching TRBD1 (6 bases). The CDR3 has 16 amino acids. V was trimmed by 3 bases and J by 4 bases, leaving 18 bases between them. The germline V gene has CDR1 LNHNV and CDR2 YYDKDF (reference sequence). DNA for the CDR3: TGTGCCACCAGCAGGCGGACAGTAACTGCCGGCACTGAAGCTTTCTTT. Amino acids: CATSRRTVTAGTEAFF.